This T cell receptor beta chain was recovered during a study of neurological immune-mediated disorders. Germline loops: CDR1 SGDLS, CDR2 YYNGEE. This CDR3 is 13 amino acids long. V was pared by 0 bases and J by 5 bases, with 8 bases between. TCRdb reprocessed the 5' RACE reads via MiXCR and lists one record per CDR3 protein. The sample shows approximately 47,000 distinct CDR3 sequences, approximately 15% of them seen only once. The time point was: longitudinal time-point 3. This clonotype has ten or more counts. Sequencing was done on a sample of PBMCs. This sequence was found in a man aged 25-40 years in good health. This rearrangement joins TRBV9 to TRBJ1-1; maybe TRBD1 (5 bases). The chain's CDR3 is CASSVGRVTEAFF. DNA for the CDR3: TGTGCCAGCAGCGTAGGCAGGGTAACTGAAGCTTTCTTT. Together with reference TRBV9 and TRBJ1-1, the CDR3 gives the full variable domain: DSGVTQTPKHLITATGQRVTLRCSPRSGDLSVYWYQQSLDQGLQFLIQYYNGEERAKGNILERFSAQQFPDLHSELNLSSLELGDSALYFCASSVGRVTEAFFGQGTRLTVV.